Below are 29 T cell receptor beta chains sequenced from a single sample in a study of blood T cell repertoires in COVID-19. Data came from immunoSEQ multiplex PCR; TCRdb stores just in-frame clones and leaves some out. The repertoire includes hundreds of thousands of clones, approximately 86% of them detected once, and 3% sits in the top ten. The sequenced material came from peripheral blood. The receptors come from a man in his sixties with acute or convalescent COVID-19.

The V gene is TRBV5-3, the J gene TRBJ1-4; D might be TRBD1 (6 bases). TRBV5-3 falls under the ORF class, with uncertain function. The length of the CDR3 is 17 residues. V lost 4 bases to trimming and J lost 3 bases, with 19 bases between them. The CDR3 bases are TGTGCCAGAAGCCTAAAACAGGGTCAAGAGGCTAATGAAAAACTGTTTTTT. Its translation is CARSLKQGQEANEKLFF.

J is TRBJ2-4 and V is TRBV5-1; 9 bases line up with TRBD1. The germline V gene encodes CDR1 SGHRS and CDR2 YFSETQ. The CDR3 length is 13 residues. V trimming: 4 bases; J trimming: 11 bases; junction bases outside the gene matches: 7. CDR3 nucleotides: TGCGCCAGCAGCCCTGACAGGGGGGGTGTTCAGTACTTC. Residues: CASSPDRGGVQYF.

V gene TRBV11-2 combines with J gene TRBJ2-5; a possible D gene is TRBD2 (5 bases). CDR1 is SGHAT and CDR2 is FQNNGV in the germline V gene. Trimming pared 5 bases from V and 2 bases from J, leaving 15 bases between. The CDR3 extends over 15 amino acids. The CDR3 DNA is TGTGCCAGCAGCCTACGCAGACGGGAACAAGAGACCCAGTACTTC. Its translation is CASSLRRREQETQYF.

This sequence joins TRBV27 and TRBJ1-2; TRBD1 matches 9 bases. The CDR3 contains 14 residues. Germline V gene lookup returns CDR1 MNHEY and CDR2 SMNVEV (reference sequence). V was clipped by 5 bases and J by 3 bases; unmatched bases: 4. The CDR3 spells CASSPTGGDYGYTF. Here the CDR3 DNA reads TGTGCCAGCAGTCCCACAGGGGGCGACTATGGCTACACCTTC.

CDR3 protein: CASSPRSGGADEQYF. The CDR3 region has the DNA TGTGCCAGCTCACCGCGTAGCGGGGGGGCGGACGAGCAGTACTTC. The chain links TRBV18 to TRBJ2-7; TRBD2 matches at 11 bases. The CDR3 is 15 residues long. Per the germline V gene, CDR1 is KGHSH and CDR2 is LQKENI. The V and J ends lost 3 bases and 5 bases, in that order; junction bases with no gene match: 6.

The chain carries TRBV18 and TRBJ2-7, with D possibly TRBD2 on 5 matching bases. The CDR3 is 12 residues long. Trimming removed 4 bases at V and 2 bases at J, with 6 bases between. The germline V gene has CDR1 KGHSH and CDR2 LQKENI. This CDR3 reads CASSLGAYEQYF. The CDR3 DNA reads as TGTGCCAGCTCACTCGGGGCCTACGAGCAGTACTTC.

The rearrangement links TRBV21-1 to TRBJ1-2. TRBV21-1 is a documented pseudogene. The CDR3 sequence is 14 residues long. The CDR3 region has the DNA TGTGCCAGCGTTGGGGAGGGGCTACTCTATGGCTACACCTTC. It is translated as CASVGEGLLYGYTF.

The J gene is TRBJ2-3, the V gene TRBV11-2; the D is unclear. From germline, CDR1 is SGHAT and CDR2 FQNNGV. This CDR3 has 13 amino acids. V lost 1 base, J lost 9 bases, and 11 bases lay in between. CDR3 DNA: TGTGCCAGCAGCTTAGCAGGTCCCGACACGCAGTATTTT. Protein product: CASSLAGPDTQYF.

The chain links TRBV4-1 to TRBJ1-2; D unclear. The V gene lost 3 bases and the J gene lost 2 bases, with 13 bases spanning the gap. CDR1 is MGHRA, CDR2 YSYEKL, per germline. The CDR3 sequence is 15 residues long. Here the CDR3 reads CASSHPPGGNYGYTF. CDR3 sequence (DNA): TGCGCCAGCAGCCACCCCCCGGGCGGGAACTATGGCTACACCTTC.

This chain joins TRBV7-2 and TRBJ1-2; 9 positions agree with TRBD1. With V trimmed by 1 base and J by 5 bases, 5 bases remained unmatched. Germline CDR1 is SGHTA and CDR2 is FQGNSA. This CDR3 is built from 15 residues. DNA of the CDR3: TGTGCCAGCAGCTTAGAGGGACAGGGCTCATATGGCTACACCTTC. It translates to CASSLEGQGSYGYTF. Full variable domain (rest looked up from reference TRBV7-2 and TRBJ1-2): GAGVSQSPSNKVTEKGKDVELRCDPISGHTALYWYRQSLGQGLEFLIYFQGNSAPDKSGLPSDRFSAERTGGSVSTLTIQRTQQEDSAVYLCASSLEGQGSYGYTFGSGTRLTVV.

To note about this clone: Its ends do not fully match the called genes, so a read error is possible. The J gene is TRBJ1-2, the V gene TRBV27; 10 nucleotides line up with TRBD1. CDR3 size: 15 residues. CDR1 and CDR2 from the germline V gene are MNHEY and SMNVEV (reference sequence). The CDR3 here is CASSSPGQGGYAYTF. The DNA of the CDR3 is TGTGCCAGCAGTTCACCAGGACAGGGGGGATATGCCTACACCTTC.

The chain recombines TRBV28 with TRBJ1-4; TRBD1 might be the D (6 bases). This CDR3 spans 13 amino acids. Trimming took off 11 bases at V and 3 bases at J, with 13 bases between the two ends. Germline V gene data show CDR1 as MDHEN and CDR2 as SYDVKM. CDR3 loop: CAAGAGANEKLFF. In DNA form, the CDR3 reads TGTGCCGCGGGGGCTGGGGCTAATGAAAAACTGTTTTTT. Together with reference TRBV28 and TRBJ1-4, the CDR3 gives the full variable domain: DVKVTQSSRYLVKRTGEKVFLECVQDMDHENMFWYRQDPGLGLRLIYFSYDVKMKEKGDIPEGYSVSREKKERFSLILESASTNQTSMYLCAAGAGANEKLFFGSGTQLSVL.

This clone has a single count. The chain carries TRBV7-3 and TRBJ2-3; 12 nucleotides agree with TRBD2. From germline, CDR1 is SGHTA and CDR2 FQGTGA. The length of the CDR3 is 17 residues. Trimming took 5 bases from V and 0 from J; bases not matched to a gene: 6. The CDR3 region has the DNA TGTGCCAGCAGCCCGAGGGGGACTAGCGGGAGCACAGATACGCAGTATTTT. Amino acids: CASSPRGTSGSTDTQYF.

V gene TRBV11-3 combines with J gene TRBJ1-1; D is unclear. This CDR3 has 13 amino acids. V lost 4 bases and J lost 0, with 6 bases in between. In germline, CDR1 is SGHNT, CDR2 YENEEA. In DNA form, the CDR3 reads TGTGCCAGCAGCTCATACATGAACACTGAAGCTTTCTTT. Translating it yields CASSSYMNTEAFF.

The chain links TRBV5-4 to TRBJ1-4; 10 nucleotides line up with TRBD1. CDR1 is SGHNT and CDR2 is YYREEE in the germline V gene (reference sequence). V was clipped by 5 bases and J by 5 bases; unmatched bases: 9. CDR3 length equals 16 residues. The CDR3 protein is CASRPDTGQGNEKLFF. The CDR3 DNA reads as TGTGCCAGCAGACCGGATACGGGACAGGGGAATGAAAAACTGTTTTTT.

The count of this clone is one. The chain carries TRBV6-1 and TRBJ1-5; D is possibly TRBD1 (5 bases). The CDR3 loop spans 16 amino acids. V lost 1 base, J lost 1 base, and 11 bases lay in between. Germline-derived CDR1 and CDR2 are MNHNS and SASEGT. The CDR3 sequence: CASSEGLGVSNQPQHF. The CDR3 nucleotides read TGTGCCAGCAGTGAAGGATTAGGGGTGAGCAATCAGCCCCAGCATTTT.

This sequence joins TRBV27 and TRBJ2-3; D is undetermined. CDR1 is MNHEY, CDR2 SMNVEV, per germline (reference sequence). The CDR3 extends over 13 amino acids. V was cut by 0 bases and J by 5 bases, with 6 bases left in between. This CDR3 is CASSLSSLDTQYF. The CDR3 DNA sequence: TGTGCCAGCAGTTTATCGTCGTTAGATACGCAGTATTTT.

The CDR3: CASSQDPRRTETYEQYF. CDR3 sequence (DNA): TGTGCCAGCAGCCAAGATCCCCGACGGACAGAGACCTACGAGCAGTACTTC. The rearrangement links TRBV3-1 (or the pseudogene TRBV3-2) to TRBJ2-7; possibly TRBD1 for D (6 bases). The CDR3 extends over 17 amino acids. V lost 0 bases, J lost 2 bases, and 17 bases lay in between. Germline loops: CDR1 LGHDT, CDR2 YNNKEL (reference sequence).

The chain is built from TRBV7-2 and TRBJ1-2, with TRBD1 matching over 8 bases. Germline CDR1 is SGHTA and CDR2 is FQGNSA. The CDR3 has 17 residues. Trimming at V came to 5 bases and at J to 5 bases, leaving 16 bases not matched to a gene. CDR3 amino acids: CASSQRGSGTGMYGYTF. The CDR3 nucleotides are TGTGCCAGCAGCCAGAGGGGCTCCGGGACAGGCATGTATGGCTACACCTTC. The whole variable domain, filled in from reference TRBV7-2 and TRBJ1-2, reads GAGVSQSPSNKVTEKGKDVELRCDPISGHTALYWYRQSLGQGLEFLIYFQGNSAPDKSGLPSDRFSAERTGGSVSTLTIQRTQQEDSAVYLCASSQRGSGTGMYGYTFGSGTRLTVV.

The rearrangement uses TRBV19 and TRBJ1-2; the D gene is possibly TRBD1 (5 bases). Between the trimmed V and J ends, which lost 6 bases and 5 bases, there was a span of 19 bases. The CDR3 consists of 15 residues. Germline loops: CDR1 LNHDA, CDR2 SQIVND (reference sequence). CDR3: CASSHIQGRGYGYTF. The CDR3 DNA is TGTGCCAGTAGCCACATCCAGGGAAGGGGTTATGGCTACACCTTC.

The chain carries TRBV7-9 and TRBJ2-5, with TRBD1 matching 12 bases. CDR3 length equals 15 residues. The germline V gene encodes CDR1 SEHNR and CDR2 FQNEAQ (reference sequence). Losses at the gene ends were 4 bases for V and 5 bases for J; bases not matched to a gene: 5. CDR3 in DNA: TGTGCCAGCAGCTCCCGGGACAGGGGGCCGGAGACCCAGTACTTC. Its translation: CASSSRDRGPETQYF. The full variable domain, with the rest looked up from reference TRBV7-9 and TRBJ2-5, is DTGVSQNPRHKITKRGQNVTFRCDPISEHNRLYWYRQTLGQGPEFLTYFQNEAQLEKSRLLSDRFSAERPKGSFSTLEIQRTEQGDSAMYLCASSSRDRGPETQYFGPGTRLLVL.

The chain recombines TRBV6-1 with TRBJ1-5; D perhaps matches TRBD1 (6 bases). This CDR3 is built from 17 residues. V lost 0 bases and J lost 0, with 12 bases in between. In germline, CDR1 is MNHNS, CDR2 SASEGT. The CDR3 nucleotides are TGTGCCAGCAGTGAAGCCTGGACAGATTATAGCAATCAGCCCCAGCATTTT. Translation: CASSEAWTDYSNQPQHF.

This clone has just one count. This chain's CDR3 is CASSQGRATSGGSTDTQYF. The DNA for the CDR3 is TGTGCCAGCAGCCAAGGGCGAGCCACTAGCGGGGGGAGCACAGATACGCAGTATTTT. The chain uses TRBV3-1 (or the pseudogene TRBV3-2) and TRBJ2-3, with TRBD2 matching over 12 bases. V lost 1 base to trimming and J lost 0 bases; unmatched junction nucleotides: 8. CDR1 is LGHDT, CDR2 YNNKEL, per germline (reference sequence). The CDR3 contains 19 residues.

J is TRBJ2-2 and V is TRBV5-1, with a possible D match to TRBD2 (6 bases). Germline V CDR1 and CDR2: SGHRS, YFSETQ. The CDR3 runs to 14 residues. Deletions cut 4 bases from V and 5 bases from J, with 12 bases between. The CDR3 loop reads CASSTGGGTGELFF. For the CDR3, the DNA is TGCGCCAGCAGCACTGGCGGAGGGACCGGGGAGCTGTTTTTT.

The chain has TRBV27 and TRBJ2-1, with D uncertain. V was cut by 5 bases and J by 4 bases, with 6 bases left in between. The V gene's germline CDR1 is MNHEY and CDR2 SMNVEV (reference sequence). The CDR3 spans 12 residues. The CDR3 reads CASSTYYNEQFF. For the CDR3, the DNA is TGTGCCAGCAGTACTTATTACAATGAGCAGTTCTTC.

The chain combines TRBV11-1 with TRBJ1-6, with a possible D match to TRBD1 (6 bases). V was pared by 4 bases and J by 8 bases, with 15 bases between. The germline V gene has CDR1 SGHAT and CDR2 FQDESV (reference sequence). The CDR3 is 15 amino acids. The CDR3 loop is CASSSEWGRDSPLHF. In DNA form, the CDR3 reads TGTGCCAGCAGCTCCGAGTGGGGGCGGGATTCACCCCTCCACTTT. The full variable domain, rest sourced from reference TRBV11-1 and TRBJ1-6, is EAEVAQSPRYKITEKSQAVAFWCDPISGHATLYWYRQILGQGPELLVQFQDESVVDDSQLPKDRFSAERLKGVDSTLKIQPAELGDSAMYLCASSSEWGRDSPLHFGNGTRLTVT.

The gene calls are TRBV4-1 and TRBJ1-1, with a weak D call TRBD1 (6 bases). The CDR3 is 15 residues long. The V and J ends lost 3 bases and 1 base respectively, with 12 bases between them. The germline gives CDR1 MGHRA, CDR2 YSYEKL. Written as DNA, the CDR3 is TGCGCCAGCAGCCATCCGGACAGCTCGAACACTGAAGCTTTCTTT. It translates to CASSHPDSSNTEAFF.

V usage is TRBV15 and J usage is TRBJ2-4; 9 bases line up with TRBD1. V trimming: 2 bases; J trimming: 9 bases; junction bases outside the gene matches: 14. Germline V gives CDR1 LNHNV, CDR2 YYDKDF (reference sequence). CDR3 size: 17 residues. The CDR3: CATSRPYGTGPKRIQYF. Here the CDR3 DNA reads TGTGCCACCAGCAGACCATACGGGACAGGGCCTAAACGCATTCAGTACTTC. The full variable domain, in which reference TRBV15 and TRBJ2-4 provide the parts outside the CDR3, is DAMVIQNPRYQVTQFGKPVTLSCSQTLNHNVMYWYQQKSSQAPKLLFHYYDKDFNNEADTPDNFQSRRPNTSFCFLDIRSPGLGDTAMYLCATSRPYGTGPKRIQYFGAGTRLSVL.

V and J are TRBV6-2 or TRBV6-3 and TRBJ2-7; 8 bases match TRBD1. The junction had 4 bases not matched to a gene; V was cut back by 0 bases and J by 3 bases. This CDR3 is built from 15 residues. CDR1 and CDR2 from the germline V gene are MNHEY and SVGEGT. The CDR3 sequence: CASSYSGQGVYEQYF. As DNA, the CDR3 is TGTGCCAGCAGTTACTCCGGACAGGGCGTCTACGAGCAGTACTTC.